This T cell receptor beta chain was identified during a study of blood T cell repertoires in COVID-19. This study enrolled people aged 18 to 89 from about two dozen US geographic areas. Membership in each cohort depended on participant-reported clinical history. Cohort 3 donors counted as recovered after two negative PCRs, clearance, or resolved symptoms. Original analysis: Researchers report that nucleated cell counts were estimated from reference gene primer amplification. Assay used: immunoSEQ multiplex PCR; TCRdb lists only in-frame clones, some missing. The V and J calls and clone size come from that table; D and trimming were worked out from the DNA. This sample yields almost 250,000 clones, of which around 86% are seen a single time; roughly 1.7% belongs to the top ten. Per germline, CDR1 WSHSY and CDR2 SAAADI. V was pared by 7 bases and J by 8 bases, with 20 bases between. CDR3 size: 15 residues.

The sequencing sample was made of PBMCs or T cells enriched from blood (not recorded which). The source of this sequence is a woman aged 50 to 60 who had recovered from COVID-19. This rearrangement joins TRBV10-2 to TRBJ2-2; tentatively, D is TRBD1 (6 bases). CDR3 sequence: CASILGQTFTGELFF. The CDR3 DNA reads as TGCGCCAGCATCCTAGGACAGACCTTCACTGGGGAGCTGTTTTTT.